The 22 T cell receptor beta chains reported below all come from one sample, sequenced in a study of regulatory T cells in long-lasting Graves disease (dated by TCRdb to the early 2020s). The library came from multiplex PCR. The instrument was an Illumina HiSeq 4000. TCR beta libraries were built with iRepertoire HTBI primers and Arm-PCR amplification of CDR3 regions. Clones were called with MiXCR by TCRdb after fastp trimmed the public reads at Q25, and only in-frame beta chains were retained. Each entry is one CDR3 protein sequence, shown with its most common DNA and genes. Within this sample are hundreds of thousands of distinct CDR3 sequences, with roughly a sixth of them counted one time only. The ten largest make up 25% to 30% of the sample. The time point label for this specimen denotes: newly diagnosed GD, antithyroid drugs for less than 3 months. For both TCR sequencing and RNA sequencing, RNA was extracted from PBMCs using TRIzol.

The same specimen was also included in a second study, on T cells in Graves' hyperthyroidism and ophthalmopathy.

The sequencing here drew on peripheral blood mononuclear cells (PBMCs), taken at new diagnosis, from a patient treated with antithyroid drugs. All receptors come from a middle-aged man with Graves disease. Donor details come from another sample of the same person, matched by shared clones.

This clonotype was picked up many times. The chain has TRBV5-1 and TRBJ2-3; the match to TRBD2 covers 7 bases. J gave up 1 base and V 0 bases, and 5 bases lay outside the gene matches. Per germline, CDR1 SGHRS and CDR2 YFSETQ. The CDR3 loop spans 16 amino acids. CDR3 DNA: TGCGCCAGCAGCTTGGGACTAGCTGCTGGCACAGATACGCAGTATTTT. As protein: CASSLGLAAGTDTQYF. The variable domain in full, completed from reference TRBV5-1 and TRBJ2-3, reads KAGVTQTPRYLIKTRGQQVTLSCSPISGHRSVSWYQQTPGQGLQFLFEYFSETQRNKGNFPGRFSGRQFSNSRSEMNVSTLELGDSALYLCASSLGLAAGTDTQYFGPGTRLTVL.

This rearrangement joins TRBV6-9 to TRBJ2-7; maybe TRBD2 (5 bases). Germline CDR1 reads MNHGY; CDR2 reads SVAAGI. The CDR3 runs 13 residues. V was shortened by 4 bases and J by 3 bases, with 10 bases between the two germline ends. This CDR3 is CASSSGDFYEQYF. The CDR3 DNA reads as TGTGCCAGCAGTTCCGGGGATTTCTACGAGCAGTACTTC.

This clonotype has ten or more counts. An end of the junction does not agree with germline; a read error may underlie this. The CDR3 loop is CASSLGVDTTNTGELFF. In DNA, the CDR3 is TGTGCTAGCAGCTTAGGGGTGGACACCACGAACACCGGGGAGCTGTTTTTT. The gene calls are TRBV7-7 and TRBJ2-2, with D possibly matching TRBD1 (5 bases). Looked up from germline, CDR1 is SSHAT and CDR2 is FNYEAQ (reference sequence). The CDR3 consists of 17 residues.

Comments on this clonotype: This sequence may be a read error, since a much larger clone differs from it by one base. The chain couples TRBV20-1 to TRBJ2-7, with D tentatively TRBD1 (5 bases). Looked up from germline, CDR1 is DFQATT and CDR2 is SNEGSKA (reference sequence). The CDR3 runs 12 residues. V dropped 2 bases and J dropped 3 bases, with 8 bases sitting between them. The CDR3 sequence: CSARSQGYEQYF. CDR3 coding DNA: TGCAGTGCTAGAAGCCAGGGCTACGAGCAGTACTTC.

This clonotype was observed many times. The V call is TRBV18, the J call TRBJ1-2; D might be TRBD1 (6 bases). In germline, CDR1 is KGHSH, CDR2 LQKENI. This CDR3 contains 16 residues. V was cut by 3 bases and J by 2 bases, with 16 bases left in between. The DNA of the CDR3 is TGTGCCAGCTCACCTCAAATACGGACAGAAAACTATGGCTACACCTTC. Amino acids: CASSPQIRTENYGYTF.

This clonotype was detected ten times or more. The chain couples TRBV20-1 to TRBJ2-1; 12 bases map to TRBD2. CDR1 is DFQATT, CDR2 SNEGSKA, per germline (reference sequence). J was trimmed by 5 bases and V by 0 bases; bases with no gene match: 2. This CDR3 is built from 15 residues. The CDR3 nucleotides are TGCAGTGCTAGAGATCCTAGCGGGGGGGACAATGAGCAGTTCTTC. This translates into CSARDPSGGDNEQFF.

The table lists this clonotype with many counts. The J gene is TRBJ2-3, the V gene TRBV5-8; 9 bases fit TRBD2. There are 17 residues in the CDR3. The J segment lost 1 base and the V segment lost 4 bases, leaving 10 bases of the junction unmatched. Germline loops: CDR1 SGHTS, CDR2 YDEGEE. The CDR3 DNA follows: TGTGCCAGCAGCCCGGGCGGGGGGGTACCTGGCACAGATACGCAGTATTTT. Its translation is CASSPGGGVPGTDTQYF.

This clonotype was seen a handful of times. A much bigger clone sits one base away, suggesting this may be a read error. The chain couples TRBV11-2 to TRBJ2-2, with TRBD1 identical over 11 bases. Losses at the gene ends were 3 bases for V and 6 bases for J; bases not matched to a gene: 9. The CDR3 is 17 residues long. Germline CDR1 SGHAT, CDR2 FQNNGV. CDR3 in DNA: TGTGCCAGCAGCTTCAGACTGAGGACAGGGGGCTCCGGGGAGCTGTTTTTT. Protein sequence: CASSFRLRTGGSGELFF.

This clonotype was detected a few times. Since a much larger clone is just one base distant, this may be a read error. The chain carries TRBV5-1 and TRBJ2-7, with D possibly TRBD2 on 6 matching bases. V lost 4 bases, J lost 7 bases, and 24 bases lay in between. The CDR3 runs 16 residues. Germline V gives CDR1 SGHRS, CDR2 YFSETQ. The CDR3 coding sequence is TGCGCCAGCAGCGGAGATAGCGGACTCTACTACAATGAGCAGTACTTC. Residues: CASSGDSGLYYNEQYF.

This clonotype was recorded many times. This chain joins TRBV5-6 and TRBJ2-2, with 9 bases lining up with TRBD2. The CDR3 spans 16 residues. From germline, CDR1 is SGHDT and CDR2 YYEEEE. Trimming removed 2 bases from V and 5 bases from J; junction bases left unmatched: 7. CDR3 nucleotides: TGTGCCAGCAGCTTTCTTAGCGGGGGAGGGACCGGGGAGCTGTTTTTT. It encodes CASSFLSGGGTGELFF.

This clonotype has just a few counts. V gene TRBV20-1 combines with J gene TRBJ1-4, with a possible D match to TRBD1 (6 bases). The CDR3 runs 15 residues. V lost 0 bases, J lost 7 bases, and 15 bases lay in between. Germline V lookup: CDR1 DFQATT, CDR2 SNEGSKA (reference sequence). CDR3 residues: CSARDPRGAGEKLFF. In DNA, the CDR3 is TGCAGTGCTAGAGATCCCCGGGGGGCGGGTGAAAAACTGTTTTTT.

This clonotype was counted ten times or more. The chain joins TRBV16 to TRBJ2-3, with TRBD2 matching 9 bases. V shed 8 bases, J shed 0 bases, and the junction held 6 bases outside the gene matches. In germline, CDR1 is KGHSY, CDR2 FQNENV. The CDR3 runs 15 residues. CDR3: CASSRTSVSTDTQYF. CDR3 coding DNA: TGTGCCAGCTCAAGGACTAGCGTGAGCACAGATACGCAGTATTTT.

Notes on this clonotype: A single base separates this from a much larger clone, so it may be a read error. V is TRBV6-2 or TRBV6-3 and J is TRBJ2-1; a weak D match, TRBD1 (6 bases). The CDR3 is made up of 15 amino acids. In germline, CDR1 is MNHEY, CDR2 SVGEGT. CDR3 coding DNA: TGTGCCAGCAGTCCGGGACACAGCTCCTACAATGAGCGGTTCTTC. It specifies CASSPGHSSYNERFF.

In its sample, this clonotype was seen many times. This sequence joins TRBV5-4 and TRBJ2-3; 7 bases map to TRBD1. CDR1 is SGHNT and CDR2 is YYREEE in the germline V gene (reference sequence). The length of the CDR3 is 15 residues. V lost 4 bases, J lost 3 bases, and 8 bases stayed unmatched. As DNA, the CDR3 is TGTGCCAGCAGCAGGGACAGTGGTGGGACAGATACGCAGTATTTT. It codes for CASSRDSGGTDTQYF.

This chain links TRBV6-9 with TRBJ1-2; D remains unclear. V was cut by 3 bases and J by 4 bases, with 15 bases left in between. The CDR3 runs 15 residues. Germline V lookup: CDR1 MNHGY, CDR2 SVAAGI. The CDR3 DNA is TGTGCCAGCAGTTACCGGCAGGTTCCTACCTATGGCTACACCTTC. The encoded protein is CASSYRQVPTYGYTF.

Ten or more counts support this clonotype. The chain is built from TRBV2 and TRBJ2-7, with no clear D. The CDR3 is 12 residues long. Germline values: CDR1 SNHLY, CDR2 FYNNEI. Trimming pared 6 bases from V and 2 bases from J, leaving 8 bases between. The CDR3 DNA is TGTGCCAGCAGGCCCTCCACCTACGAGCAGTACTTC. It codes for CASRPSTYEQYF.

V is TRBV25-1 and J is TRBJ2-1, with D perhaps TRBD2 (5 bases). The CDR3 is made up of 12 amino acids. The V end was cut by 7 bases, the J end by 6 bases, with 10 bases between. The germline V gene encodes CDR1 MGHDK and CDR2 SYGVNS. CDR3 protein: CASMETTNEQFF. CDR3 in DNA: TGTGCCAGCATGGAGACTACCAATGAGCAGTTCTTC.

This clonotype occurred a few times. The chain links TRBV20-1 to TRBJ1-5, with a weak D call TRBD1 (6 bases). This CDR3 contains 15 residues. CDR1 is DFQATT and CDR2 is SNEGSKA in the germline V gene (reference sequence). V was clipped by 1 base and J by 2 bases, with 12 bases between them. The CDR3 loop reads CSARGSDRRNQPQHF. The CDR3 DNA reads TGCAGTGCTAGAGGATCCGACAGGCGCAATCAGCCCCAGCATTTT.

At least ten counts were recorded for this clonotype. CDR3 loop: CSARRRTGLNNEQFF. The CDR3 nucleotides read TGCAGTGCTAGACGGCGGACAGGGCTCAACAATGAGCAGTTCTTC. The gene calls are TRBV20-1 and TRBJ2-1, with TRBD1 matching 8 bases. The CDR3 loop spans 15 amino acids. Germline V CDR1 and CDR2: DFQATT, SNEGSKA (reference sequence). J gave up 5 bases and V 2 bases, and 8 bases lay outside the gene matches.

This clonotype showed up many times. The gene calls are TRBV6-1 and TRBJ2-2; TRBD2 aligns across 11 bases. The CDR3 covers 16 residues. Germline values: CDR1 MNHNS, CDR2 SASEGT. The J segment lost 4 bases and the V segment lost 6 bases, leaving 7 bases of the junction unmatched. The CDR3 region has the DNA TGTGCCAGCAGACCGACTAGCGGGGAGATCACCGGGGAGCTGTTTTTT. Translated: CASRPTSGEITGELFF.

This clonotype was counted ten times or more. The chain employs TRBV7-3 and TRBJ2-2; weak D call: TRBD1 (5 bases). Trimming took off 5 bases at V and 7 bases at J, with 17 bases between the two ends. Germline CDR1 SGHTA, CDR2 FQGTGA. This CDR3 has 15 residues. Written as DNA, the CDR3 is TGTGCCAGCAGCCCCGTCACGACAGCCCGCGGGGAGCTGTTTTTT. Its translation: CASSPVTTARGELFF.

The chain links TRBV5-1 to TRBJ1-2; 9 nucleotides align to TRBD1. Trimming took 4 bases from V and 0 from J; bases not matched to a gene: 7. Looked up from germline, CDR1 is SGHRS and CDR2 is YFSETQ. This CDR3 has 16 residues. The CDR3 DNA is TGCGCCAGCAGCAGGGACAGGGCGGATGCTAACTATGGCTACACCTTC. Protein product: CASSRDRADANYGYTF.